This T cell receptor beta chain was recovered during a study of blood T cell repertoires in COVID-19. Study at large: PBMCs, B-cell-depleted T cells, or T cells provided the cDNA or gDNA that made up the material.

Method: immunoSEQ multiplex PCR; TCRdb's copy keeps in-frame clones and lacks some. Of 150,000 to 160,000 clones in the sample, roughly 80% were seen once. This clone showed up just a few times. This CDR3 is 12 amino acids long. Germline V gene sequence: CDR1 MNHEY, CDR2 SVGAGI. With 10 bases clipped from V and 6 bases from J, the junction kept 6 bases outside the gene matches. The sample taken for sequencing was peripheral blood. The sequence came from an older man with acute or convalescent COVID-19. The rearrangement links TRBV6-5 to TRBJ2-5, with 9 nucleotides matching TRBD1. CDR3 loop: CATTGGWKTQYF. The CDR3 DNA sequence: TGTGCCACGACAGGGGGTTGGAAGACCCAGTACTTC.